One sample yielded the 12 T cell receptor beta chains listed below, sequenced in a study of blood T cell repertoires in COVID-19 (dated by TCRdb to the early 2020s). Library construction relied on the immunoSEQ multiplex PCR assay. This is the immuneACCESS table as TCRdb keeps it, with only in-frame sequences that have V and J called. A part of the clones is gone; compared with another copy, unresolved V genes explain less than half, and the rest is unexplained. The sample includes fewer than 450,000 clones, with 88% observed a single time. 7% to 8% of the sample lies in the top ten. The sample comprised peripheral blood. These receptor sequences come from a woman in her 70s with COVID-19, enrolled during active disease.

The chain uses TRBV5-4 and TRBJ2-1; TRBD1 aligns across 7 bases. Germline V gene sequence: CDR1 SGHNT, CDR2 YYREEE (reference sequence). This CDR3 contains 15 residues. J gave up 4 bases and V 4 bases, and 8 bases lay outside the gene matches. CDR3 DNA sequence: TGTGCCAGCAGCGTCACCGGGACAGCTTACAATGAGCAGTTCTTC. Its protein product is CASSVTGTAYNEQFF.

The V gene is TRBV6-5, the J gene TRBJ1-5, with 7 bases aligning to TRBD1. Trimming cost V 3 bases and J 9 bases; bases outside gene matches: 8. This CDR3 is built from 14 residues. Germline lookup yields CDR1 MNHEY and CDR2 SVGAGI. The CDR3 DNA reads TGTGCCAGCAGTTATGGGAAGGGGGCATCGCCCCAGCATTTT. Amino acid sequence: CASSYGKGASPQHF.

CDR3 DNA sequence: TGTGCCAGCAGTGAAGGGCAGTTTAATTCACCCCTCCACTTT. It specifies CASSEGQFNSPLHF. The genes are TRBV2 and TRBJ1-6, with unresolved D. The V end was cut by 1 base, the J end by 6 bases, with 7 bases between. Germline CDR1 reads SNHLY; CDR2 reads FYNNEI. The CDR3 is 14 residues long.

This chain uses TRBV19 with TRBJ2-7, with 11 bases matching TRBD2. V lost 4 bases and J lost 1; bases outside the gene matches: 3. The CDR3 contains 15 residues. Germline V gene sequence: CDR1 LNHDA, CDR2 SQIVND (reference sequence). CDR3 bases: TGTGCCAGTAGTAAAGCTAGCGGGGGGTCCTACGAGCAGTACTTC. Its translation is CASSKASGGSYEQYF.

This sequence joins TRBV9 and TRBJ1-3; D might be TRBD1 (5 bases). Trimming removed 0 bases from V and 0 bases from J, with 13 bases in between. Germline CDR1 SGDLS, CDR2 YYNGEE. The CDR3 runs 17 residues. The CDR3 DNA reads as TGTGCCAGCAGCGTAGTTGACAGCAGTATCTCTGGAAACACCATATATTTT. Amino acids: CASSVVDSSISGNTIYF.

This clone was found once. This chain links TRBV29-1 with TRBJ2-7, with 9 bases aligning to TRBD1. Unmatched junction bases numbered 14, after V lost 4 bases and J lost 10 bases. The germline CDR1 and CDR2 sequences are SQVTM and ANQGSEA. There are 14 residues in the CDR3. Written as DNA, the CDR3 is TGCAGCGTTGCCCCCGGGACAGGGAGGTCCTCCCAGTACTTC. Amino acids: CSVAPGTGRSSQYF.

This clone was observed a single time. This rearrangement joins TRBV12-3 or TRBV12-4 to TRBJ1-2; D is unclear. V was clipped by 4 bases and J by 8 bases, with 8 bases between them. The CDR3 runs 11 residues. In nucleotides, the CDR3 is TGTGCCAGCAGTTGGAGTAGGGGCTACACCTTC. It encodes CASSWSRGYTF.

The V and J genes are TRBV7-2 and TRBJ2-7, with D tentatively TRBD1 (5 bases). CDR1 SGHTA and CDR2 FQGNSA come from the germline V gene. The CDR3 is 18 residues long. Trimming took 1 base from V and 0 from J, leaving 19 bases between them. The chain's CDR3 is CASSLGSGHFTSSYEQYF. For the CDR3, the DNA is TGTGCCAGCAGCTTAGGTTCCGGACACTTTACGAGCTCCTACGAGCAGTACTTC.

Here the CDR3 reads CSVARGGYGYTF. CDR3 coding DNA: TGCAGCGTTGCGCGGGGCGGCTATGGCTACACCTTC. V gene TRBV29-1 combines with J gene TRBJ1-2, with D perhaps TRBD1 (5 bases). V lost 4 bases to trimming and J lost 4 bases, with 10 bases between them. The CDR3 is 12 residues long. Germline V gene data show CDR1 as SQVTM and CDR2 as ANQGSEA.

This clone was picked up one time. The chain couples TRBV10-3 to TRBJ2-3, with TRBD2 matching over 7 bases. Germline loops: CDR1 ENHRY, CDR2 SYGVKD. With 6 bases clipped from V and 1 base from J, the junction kept 4 bases outside the gene matches. The CDR3 length is 14 residues. CDR3 DNA sequence: TGTGCCATCAGCCTACGGGGGGGCACAGATACGCAGTATTTT. Translation: CAISLRGGTDTQYF.

The gene calls are TRBV11-2 and TRBJ2-2, with TRBD2 matching 15 bases. In germline, CDR1 is SGHAT, CDR2 FQNNGV. The CDR3 has 18 residues. J was trimmed by 6 bases and V by 6 bases; bases with no gene match: 11. Written as DNA, the CDR3 is TGTGCCAGCAGGCGAGGACTAGCGGGGGGGCGCAACCCCGGGGAGCTGTTTTTT. It is translated as CASRRGLAGGRNPGELFF. The whole variable domain, filled in from reference TRBV11-2 and TRBJ2-2, reads EAGVAQSPRYKIIEKRQSVAFWCNPISGHATLYWYQQILGQGPKLLIQFQNNGVVDDSQLPKDRFSAERLKGVDSTLKIQPAKLEDSAVYLCASRRGLAGGRNPGELFFGEGSRLTVL.

The CDR3 coding sequence is TGTGCTAGTGGTTTGGTCCCCGGGACAGGGCTCGGGGAGCAGTACTTC. It is translated as CASGLVPGTGLGEQYF. The V call is TRBV12-5, the J call TRBJ2-7; 9 nucleotides match TRBD1. Germline V lookup: CDR1 LGHNT, CDR2 FRNRAP. The CDR3 has 16 residues. V was clipped by 0 bases and J by 7 bases; unmatched bases: 10.